These 5 T cell receptor beta chains were all obtained from the same sample, sequenced in a study of T cell responses to AZD1222 COVID-19 vaccine. The assay was immunoSEQ multiplex PCR, and TCRdb's table has in-frame clones only and misses some. The sample lists about 100,000 clones, approximately 87% seen once, with more than 15% in the top ten. Sequencing used peripheral blood, obtained on day 0 of AZD1222 vaccination. The origin of the receptors is an adult in good health.

The chain has TRBV7-9 and TRBJ2-1; TRBD2 agrees at 9 bases. Trimming cost V 0 bases and J 4 bases; bases outside gene matches: 7. The CDR3 loop spans 17 amino acids. The germline V gene has CDR1 SEHNR and CDR2 FQNEAQ (reference sequence). CDR3 region: CASSLASSGGFYNEQFF. In nucleotides, the CDR3 is TGTGCCAGCAGCTTAGCGTCCAGCGGGGGGTTTTACAATGAGCAGTTCTTC. Looking up the rest from reference TRBV7-9 and TRBJ2-1 gives the full variable domain: DTGVSQNPRHKITKRGQNVTFRCDPISEHNRLYWYRQTLGQGPEFLTYFQNEAQLEKSRLLSDRFSAERPKGSFSTLEIQRTEQGDSAMYLCASSLASSGGFYNEQFFGPGTRLTVL.

The genes are TRBV30 and TRBJ1-5; D is possibly TRBD1 (6 bases). Trimming shortened V by 3 bases and J by 0 bases, and 12 bases separated the two germline ends. Germline CDR1 GTSNPN, CDR2 SVGIG (reference sequence). The CDR3 covers 15 residues. CDR3 nucleotides: TGTGCCTGGAGGTCAGGGGCCAATAGCAATCAGCCCCAGCATTTT. Its protein is CAWRSGANSNQPQHF.

V gene TRBV4-3 combines with J gene TRBJ1-5, with D tentatively TRBD1 (6 bases). The germline V gene has CDR1 LGHNA and CDR2 YSLEER. Trimming cost V 0 bases and J 4 bases, with 22 bases left between them. This CDR3 comprises 19 residues. Here the CDR3 DNA reads TGCGCCAGCAGCCAAGATTGGGGGGCAACCAATATTAGGAATCAGCCCCAGCATTTT. Amino acids: CASSQDWGATNIRNQPQHF.

The gene calls are TRBV2 and TRBJ2-1; weak D call: TRBD1 (6 bases). The germline V gene has CDR1 SNHLY and CDR2 FYNNEI. Trimming pared 6 bases from V and 10 bases from J, leaving 10 bases between. This CDR3 has 11 amino acids. CDR3 loop: CASSGQSEQFF. CDR3 sequence (DNA): TGTGCCAGCAGCGGACAGTCAGAGCAGTTCTTC.

This clone showed up just a few times. This rearrangement joins TRBV2 to TRBJ1-1; D ambiguous. V was shortened by 4 bases and J by 10 bases, with 13 bases between the two germline ends. Looked up from germline, CDR1 is SNHLY and CDR2 is FYNNEI. The CDR3 is 12 residues long. CDR3 nucleotides: TGTGCCAGCAGTGCCCACCTCGGAGTAGCTTTCTTT. This encodes CASSAHLGVAFF.